This T cell receptor (beta chain) was sequenced for a study of breast tumors, draining lymph nodes, adjacent tissues. Study-wide points: Compared with lymph nodes, tumors were less diverse; compared with nontumor tissue, more.

TCRdb processed the multiplex PCR reads anew with MiXCR; each CDR3 protein has one entry. The sample comprises 150,000 to 200,000 distinct CDR3 sequences, more than 25% of which are singletons, and about 3.7% rests with the top ten. The CDR3 extends over 14 amino acids. Trimming cost V 1 base and J 5 bases, with 9 bases left between them. Germline lookup yields CDR1 LNHDA and CDR2 SQIVND (reference sequence). Concerning this clonotype: The antigen remains unidentified.

Axillary draining lymph nodes of breast cancer patients supplied the node samples. The receptor comes from a female donor with breast cancer. Some clones in this sample may be carry-over from other donors' samples. The genes are TRBV19 and TRBJ2-1, with D possibly TRBD1 on 5 matching bases. What was sequenced was axillary lymph node tissue. CDR3 protein: CASSIGRRDNEQFF. CDR3 bases: TGTGCCAGTAGTATAGGGCGCAGGGACAATGAGCAGTTCTTC.